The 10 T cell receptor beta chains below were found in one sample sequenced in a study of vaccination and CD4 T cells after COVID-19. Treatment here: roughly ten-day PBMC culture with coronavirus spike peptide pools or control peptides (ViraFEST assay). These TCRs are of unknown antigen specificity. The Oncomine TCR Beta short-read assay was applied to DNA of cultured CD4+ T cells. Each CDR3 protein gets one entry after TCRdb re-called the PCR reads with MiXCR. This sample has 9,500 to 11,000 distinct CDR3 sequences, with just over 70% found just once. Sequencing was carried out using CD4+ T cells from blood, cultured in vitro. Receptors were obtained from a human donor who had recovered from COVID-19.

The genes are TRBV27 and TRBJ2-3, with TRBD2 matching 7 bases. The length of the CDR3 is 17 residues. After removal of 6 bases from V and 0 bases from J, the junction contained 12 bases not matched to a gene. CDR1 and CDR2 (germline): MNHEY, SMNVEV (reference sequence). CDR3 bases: TGTGCCAGCAGAGAGGCCCATGGGGGGGGAAGCACAGATACGCAGTATTTT. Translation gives CASREAHGGGSTDTQYF.

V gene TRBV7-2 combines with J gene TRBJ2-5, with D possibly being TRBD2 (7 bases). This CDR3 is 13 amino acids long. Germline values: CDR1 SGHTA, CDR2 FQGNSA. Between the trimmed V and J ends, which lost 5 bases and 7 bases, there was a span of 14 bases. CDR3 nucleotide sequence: TGTGCCAGCAGCCCCGGGGCGGGGGCGACCCAGTACTTC. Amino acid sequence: CASSPGAGATQYF.

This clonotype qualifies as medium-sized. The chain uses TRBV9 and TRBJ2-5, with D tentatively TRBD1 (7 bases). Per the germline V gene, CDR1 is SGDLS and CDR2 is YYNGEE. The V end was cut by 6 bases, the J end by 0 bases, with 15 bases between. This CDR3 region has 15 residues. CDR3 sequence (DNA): TGTGCCAGCACAGGGGGGACGATGTACCAAGAGACCCAGTACTTC. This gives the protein CASTGGTMYQETQYF.

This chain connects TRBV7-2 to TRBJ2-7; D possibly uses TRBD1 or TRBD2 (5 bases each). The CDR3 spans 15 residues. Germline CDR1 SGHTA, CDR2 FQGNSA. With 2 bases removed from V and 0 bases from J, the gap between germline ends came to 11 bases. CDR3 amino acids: CASSLRAGSSYEQYF. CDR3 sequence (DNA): TGTGCCAGCAGCTTACGCGCAGGGAGCTCCTACGAGCAGTACTTC.

The chain's CDR3 is CASRKVGRTVGSPLHF. Written as DNA, the CDR3 is TGTGCCAGCAGGAAGGTCGGTCGGACGGTGGGGTCACCCCTCCACTTT. The rearrangement uses TRBV7-9 and TRBJ1-6; unclear D gene. CDR1 is SEHNR, CDR2 FQNEAQ, per germline (reference sequence). Between the trimmed V and J ends, which lost 6 bases and 10 bases, there was a span of 22 bases. The CDR3 is 16 amino acids.

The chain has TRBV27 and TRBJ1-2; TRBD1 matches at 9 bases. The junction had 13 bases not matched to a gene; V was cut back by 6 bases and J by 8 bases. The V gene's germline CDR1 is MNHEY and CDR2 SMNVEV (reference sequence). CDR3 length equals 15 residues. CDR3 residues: CASRGMGQGVEGYTF. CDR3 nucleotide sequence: TGTGCCAGCAGAGGAATGGGACAGGGCGTCGAAGGCTACACCTTC.

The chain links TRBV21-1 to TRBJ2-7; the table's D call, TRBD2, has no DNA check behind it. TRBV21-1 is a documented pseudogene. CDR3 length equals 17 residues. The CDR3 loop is CASSGHSRKREGDEQYF. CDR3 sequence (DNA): TGTGCCAGCAGCGGCCATTCACGTAAGCGGGAGGGCGACGAGCAGTACTTC.

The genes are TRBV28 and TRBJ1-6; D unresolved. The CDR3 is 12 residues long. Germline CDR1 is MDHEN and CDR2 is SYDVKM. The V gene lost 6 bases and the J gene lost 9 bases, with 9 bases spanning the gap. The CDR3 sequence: CASSSLGSPLHF. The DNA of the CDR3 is TGTGCCAGCAGCTCCCTGGGTTCACCCCTCCACTTT.

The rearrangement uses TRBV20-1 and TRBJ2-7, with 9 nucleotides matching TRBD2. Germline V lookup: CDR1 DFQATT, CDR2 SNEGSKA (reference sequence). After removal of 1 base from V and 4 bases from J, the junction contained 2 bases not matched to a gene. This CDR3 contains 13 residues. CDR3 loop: CSARGLAEYEQYF. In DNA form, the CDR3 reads TGCAGTGCTAGAGGACTAGCGGAATACGAGCAGTACTTC.

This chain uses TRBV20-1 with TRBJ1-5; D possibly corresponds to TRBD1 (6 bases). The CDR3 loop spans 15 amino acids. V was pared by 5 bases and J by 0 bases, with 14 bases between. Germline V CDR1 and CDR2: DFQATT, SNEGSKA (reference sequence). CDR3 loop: CSASRQAYSNQPQHF. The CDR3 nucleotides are TGCAGTGCTTCTCGACAGGCGTATAGCAATCAGCCCCAGCATTTT.